This T cell receptor beta chain was recorded in a study of blood T cell repertoires in COVID-19. Study at large: Whether acute or convalescent, the COVID-19 samples came from the United States, Italy and Spain.

The germline V gene has CDR1 SQVTM and CDR2 ANQGSEA. The CDR3 covers 11 residues. Germline trimming cut 6 bases from V and 6 bases from J; bases unmatched to any gene: 2. Clones were read by immunoSEQ multiplex PCR, and TCRdb kept only the in-frame ones, dropping some. In the table there are around 130,000 clones, around 80% of which are singletons. The receptor was isolated from a man aged 50-59 years with acute or convalescent COVID-19. Sequenced input: peripheral blood. V usage is TRBV29-1 and J usage is TRBJ2-7; 10 bases line up with TRBD1. CDR3 protein: CSVGTGAEQYF. The DNA for the CDR3 is TGCAGCGTAGGGACAGGGGCCGAGCAGTACTTC.